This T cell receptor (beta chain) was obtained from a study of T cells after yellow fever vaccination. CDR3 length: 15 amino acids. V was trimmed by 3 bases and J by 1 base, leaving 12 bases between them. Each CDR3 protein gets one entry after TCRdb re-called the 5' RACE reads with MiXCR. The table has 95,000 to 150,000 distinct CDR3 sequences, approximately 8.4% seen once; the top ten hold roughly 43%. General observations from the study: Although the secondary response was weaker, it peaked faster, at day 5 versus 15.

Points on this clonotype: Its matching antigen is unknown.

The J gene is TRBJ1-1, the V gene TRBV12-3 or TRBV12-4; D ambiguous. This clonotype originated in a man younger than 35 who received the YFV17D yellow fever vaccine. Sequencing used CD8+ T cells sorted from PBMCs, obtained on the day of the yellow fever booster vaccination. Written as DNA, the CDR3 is TGTGCCAGCAGTTTCGATCTATTGGGGAACACTGAAGCTTTCTTT. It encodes CASSFDLLGNTEAFF.